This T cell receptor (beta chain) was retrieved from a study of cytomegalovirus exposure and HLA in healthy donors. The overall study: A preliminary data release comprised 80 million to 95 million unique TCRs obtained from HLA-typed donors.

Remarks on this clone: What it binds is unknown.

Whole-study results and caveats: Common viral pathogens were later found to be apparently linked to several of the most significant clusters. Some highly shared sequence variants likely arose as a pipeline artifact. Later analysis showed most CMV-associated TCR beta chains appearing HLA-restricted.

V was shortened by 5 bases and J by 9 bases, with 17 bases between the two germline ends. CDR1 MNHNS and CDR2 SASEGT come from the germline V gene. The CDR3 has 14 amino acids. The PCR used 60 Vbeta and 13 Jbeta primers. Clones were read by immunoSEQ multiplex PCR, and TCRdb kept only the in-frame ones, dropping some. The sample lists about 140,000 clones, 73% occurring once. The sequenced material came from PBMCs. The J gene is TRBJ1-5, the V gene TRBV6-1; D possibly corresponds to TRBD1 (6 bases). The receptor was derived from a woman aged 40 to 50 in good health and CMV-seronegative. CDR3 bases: TGTGCCAGCAGTCTTCGACAGGTTACGTCGCCCCAGCATTTT. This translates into CASSLRQVTSPQHF.